This TCR beta chain was sequenced in a study of vaccination and CD4 T cells after COVID-19. The wider study: Samples after vaccination came a median approximately 66 days past dose two, ranging 14 to 241.

Treatment described: roughly 11-day PBMC culture with coronavirus spike peptide pools or control peptides (ViraFEST assay). PBMCs, plated at roughly 2.2 million per well, were grown in the presence of 10 IU/ml IL-2 and around 10 ug/ml peptide pools. Remarks on this clonotype: Its target is unknown.

Germline V gene lookup returns CDR1 SEHNR and CDR2 FQNEAQ (reference sequence). Trimming removed 4 bases from V and 8 bases from J, with 20 bases in between. This CDR3 has 15 amino acids. Whole-study results and caveats: Among those convalescent, a median about 90% of reactive clones emerged solely post-vaccination. Going from about 22 to 38, median SARS-CoV-2-reactive clonotypes did not rise significantly.

Cultured CD4+ T-cell DNA underwent Oncomine TCR Beta short-read sequencing. TCRdb reprocessed the PCR reads via MiXCR and lists one record per CDR3 protein. This sample has 25,000 to 30,000 distinct CDR3 sequences, with around 50% found just once. V is TRBV7-9 and J is TRBJ1-2; D might be TRBD1 (6 bases). The sequence came from a human donor who received a COVID-19 vaccine. The source material was CD4+ T cells from blood, cultured in vitro, sampled before SARS-CoV-2 vaccination. CDR3 nucleotides: TGTGCCAGCAGCTCCACACTGGGGGGGGCGCAGGGCTACACCTTC. It specifies CASSSTLGGAQGYTF.